This TCR beta chain was documented in a study of tumor-infiltrating lymphocytes in primary liver carcinoma. Unsorted bulk tissue, roughly 20-32 mg of it, served as the source for co-extraction of RNA and DNA. Researchers generated TCR beta cDNA from around 510 ng of total RNA, relying on a constant-region primer. Sequencing libraries for TCR beta derived from three nested multiplex PCR rounds that used slightly modified ARM-PCR. TRBV1-TRBV30 forward primers and a C-beta reverse primer were used in the first two PCR rounds, which each ran for around 11 cycles. TCRdb itself ran the multiplex PCR reads through MiXCR, one entry per CDR3 protein. The sample lists approximately 110,000 distinct CDR3 sequences, roughly 69% occurring once. Regarding this clonotype: The junction shows a germline mismatch at one end, possibly a read error.

This CDR3 has 13 residues. The germline V gene encodes CDR1 MDHEN and CDR2 SYDVKM. The sequence came from a woman between 55 and 75 years old with primary liver carcinoma and hepatitis B virus infection. Sample: liver tumor tissue from sampling region 1. Regarding subset: tumor region T1, superior pole. This sequence joins TRBV28 and TRBJ1-5, with D unclear. In DNA form, the CDR3 reads TGTGCCAGCACCCTAGGCGGGTTTCAGACCCAGCATTTT. This gives the protein CASTLGGFQTQHF.